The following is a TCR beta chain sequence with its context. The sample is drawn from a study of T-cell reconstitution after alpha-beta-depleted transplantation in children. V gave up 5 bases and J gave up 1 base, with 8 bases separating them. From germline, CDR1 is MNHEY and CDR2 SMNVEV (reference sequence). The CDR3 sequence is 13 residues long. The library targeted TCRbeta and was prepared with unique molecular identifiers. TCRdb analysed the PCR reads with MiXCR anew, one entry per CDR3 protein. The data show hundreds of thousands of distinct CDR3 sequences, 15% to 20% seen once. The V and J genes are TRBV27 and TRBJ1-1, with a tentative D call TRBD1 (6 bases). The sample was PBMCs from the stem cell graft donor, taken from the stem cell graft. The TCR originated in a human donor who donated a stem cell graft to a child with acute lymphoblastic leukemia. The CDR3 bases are TGTGCCAGCAGTCAGGGGACGAACACTGAAGCTTTCTTT. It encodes CASSQGTNTEAFF.